These 16 T cell receptor beta chains came from one sample sequenced in a study of blood T cell repertoires in COVID-19. Assay used: immunoSEQ multiplex PCR; TCRdb lists only in-frame clones, some missing. Counted here are approximately 240,000 clones, roughly three quarters occurring once; the ten biggest clones make up 3% to 4%. Material: peripheral blood. The receptors derive from a woman aged 40 to 50 with active or convalescent COVID-19.

This clone rates as medium-sized (0.01 to 0.1%). The V call is TRBV5-1, the J call TRBJ2-1, with D possibly matching TRBD2 (5 bases). This CDR3 comprises 15 residues. CDR1 and CDR2 (germline): SGHRS, YFSETQ. V shed 4 bases and J shed 4 bases, with 15 bases lying between them. In DNA form, the CDR3 reads TGCGCCAGCAGCCCCGGACTGATTATTTACAATGAGCAGTTCTTC. This sequence encodes CASSPGLIIYNEQFF.

V is TRBV7-9 and J is TRBJ1-2; possible D gene TRBD1, 5 bases. This CDR3 has 16 residues. Germline CDR1 SEHNR, CDR2 FQNEAQ (reference sequence). V was clipped by 7 bases and J by 8 bases, with 26 bases between them. The CDR3 DNA sequence: TGTGCCAGCATCGACCTGGGAGGGGCGCGAAATTTGGGCTACACCTTC. This encodes CASIDLGGARNLGYTF. Looking up the rest from reference TRBV7-9 and TRBJ1-2 gives the full variable domain: DTGVSQNPRHKITKRGQNVTFRCDPISEHNRLYWYRQTLGQGPEFLTYFQNEAQLEKSRLLSDRFSAERPKGSFSTLEIQRTEQGDSAMYLCASIDLGGARNLGYTFGSGTRLTVV.

The CDR3 DNA sequence: TGTGCCAGCAGCTTACAGGGTAACACAGATACGCAGTATTTT. As protein: CASSLQGNTDTQYF. The chain employs TRBV11-3 and TRBJ2-3, with D possibly TRBD1 on 5 matching bases. The CDR3 spans 14 residues. Germline values: CDR1 SGHNT, CDR2 YENEEA. V lost 2 bases to trimming and J lost 2 bases, with 8 bases between them.

There are a few counts of this clone. The chain joins TRBV7-9 to TRBJ1-5; 9 bases line up with TRBD1. This CDR3 comprises 14 residues. Germline V gene sequence: CDR1 SEHNR, CDR2 FQNEAQ (reference sequence). Trimming cost V 4 bases and J 10 bases; bases outside gene matches: 8. CDR3 nucleotide sequence: TGTGCCAGCAGCTCACAGGGGGCTGACCCTCCCCAGCATTTT. This codes for CASSSQGADPPQHF.

V is TRBV9 and J is TRBJ1-2, with D possibly matching TRBD1 (6 bases). The V and J ends lost 3 bases and 4 bases respectively, with 13 bases between them. Germline lookup yields CDR1 SGDLS and CDR2 YYNGEE. The CDR3 runs to 14 residues. CDR3 bases: TGTGCCAGCAGCGAAGGGGGATCTGGCTATGGCTACACCTTC. This codes for CASSEGGSGYGYTF.

The CDR3 protein is CAWGGHMNTEAFF. In DNA form, the CDR3 reads TGTGCCTGGGGTGGACATATGAACACTGAAGCTTTCTTT. The chain is built from TRBV30 and TRBJ1-1; perhaps TRBD1 as D (5 bases). The CDR3 totals 13 residues. In germline, CDR1 is GTSNPN, CDR2 SVGIG (reference sequence). Trimming pared 5 bases from V and 0 bases from J, leaving 10 bases between. Full variable domain (rest looked up from reference TRBV30 and TRBJ1-1): SQTIHQWPATLVQPVGSPLSLECTVEGTSNPNLYWYRQAAGRGLQLLFYSVGIGQISSEVPQNLSASRPQDRQFILSSKKLLLSDSGFYLCAWGGHMNTEAFFGQGTRLTVV.

This rearrangement joins TRBV6-4 to TRBJ2-7; unclear D gene. Per the germline V gene, CDR1 is MRHNA and CDR2 is SNTAGT. This CDR3 is 13 amino acids long. Trimming left V 2 bases short and J 3 bases short, with 8 bases between. CDR3 sequence: CASSDRTDYEQYF. The CDR3 coding sequence is TGTGCCAGCAGTGACCGCACAGACTACGAGCAGTACTTC.

V and J are TRBV30 and TRBJ1-4; D uncertain. The length of the CDR3 is 16 residues. Germline values: CDR1 GTSNPN, CDR2 SVGIG (reference sequence). The V and J ends lost 1 base and 6 bases respectively, with 18 bases between them. CDR3 in DNA: TGTGCCTGGAGTGCACCCCCAGGCCTGGGCCATGAAAAACTGTTTTTT. Protein product: CAWSAPPGLGHEKLFF.

V is TRBV7-8 and J is TRBJ1-3; 7 bases agree with TRBD1. The germline V gene has CDR1 SGHVS and CDR2 FQNEAQ. The CDR3 runs 15 residues. V shed 5 bases and J 3 bases; nucleotides not matched to a gene: 7. The CDR3 nucleotides read TGTGCCAGCAGCGGGACCGGGACAGATGGAAACACCATATATTTT. Protein: CASSGTGTDGNTIYF.

Only a few counts were recorded for this clone. The chain joins TRBV30 to TRBJ2-4; the match to TRBD2 covers 8 bases. Germline lookup yields CDR1 GTSNPN and CDR2 SVGIG (reference sequence). Unmatched junction bases numbered 6, after V lost 2 bases and J lost 0 bases. The CDR3 spans 16 residues. The CDR3 sequence is CAWSWAGGLAKNIQYF. As DNA, the CDR3 is TGTGCCTGGAGTTGGGCGGGGGGACTAGCCAAAAACATTCAGTACTTC.

This clone was recorded only once. J is TRBJ1-2 and V is TRBV12-3 or TRBV12-4, with D possibly TRBD1 on 6 matching bases. The CDR3 sequence is 13 residues long. V lost 1 base to trimming and J lost 8 bases, with 11 bases between them. The CDR3 sequence: CASSLVAGAGYTF. Here the CDR3 DNA reads TGTGCCAGCAGTTTAGTTGCAGGGGCGGGCTACACCTTC.

The genes are TRBV9 and TRBJ2-3; 12 nucleotides agree with TRBD2. Trimming cost V 0 bases and J 6 bases; bases outside gene matches: 5. The CDR3 is 16 residues long. Germline CDR1 and CDR2: SGDLS and YYNGEE. This CDR3 reads CASSVDRLAGADTQYF. The CDR3 coding sequence is TGTGCCAGCAGCGTAGACCGACTAGCGGGGGCCGATACGCAGTATTTT.

The chain uses TRBV7-9 and TRBJ2-6, with 8 bases fitting TRBD1. This CDR3 region has 18 residues. V was clipped by 1 base and J by 0 bases; unmatched bases: 5. Germline V lookup: CDR1 SEHNR, CDR2 FQNEAQ (reference sequence). As DNA, the CDR3 is TGTGCCAGCAGCTTAGTAGGGACAGGACTCTCTGGGGCCAACGTCCTGACTTTC. Its translation is CASSLVGTGLSGANVLTF.

The chain links TRBV7-9 to TRBJ2-3, with D maybe TRBD1 (6 bases). Trimming cost V 7 bases and J 7 bases, with 21 bases left between them. The CDR3 runs 15 residues. The germline V gene encodes CDR1 SEHNR and CDR2 FQNEAQ (reference sequence). The CDR3 loop is CASTDYREFGNTQYF. CDR3 DNA: TGTGCCAGCACCGACTACAGGGAGTTTGGGAATACGCAGTATTTT.

This clone turned up a few times. The genes are TRBV27 and TRBJ2-7, with D possibly TRBD2 on 6 matching bases. The CDR3 runs to 13 residues. CDR1 MNHEY and CDR2 SMNVEV come from the germline V gene (reference sequence). Deletions cut 7 bases from V and 2 bases from J, with 12 bases between. The CDR3 coding sequence is TGTGCCAGCACACCGGGGGAAACCTACGAGCAGTACTTC. Translation gives CASTPGETYEQYF.

CDR3 in amino acids: CASSATYRAGELFF. CDR3 bases: TGTGCCAGCAGCGCAACCTACAGGGCCGGGGAGCTGTTTTTT. This rearrangement joins TRBV3-1 (or the pseudogene TRBV3-2) to TRBJ2-2; D is perhaps TRBD1 (6 bases). The length of the CDR3 is 14 residues. Deletions cut 5 bases from V and 6 bases from J, with 13 bases between. Per the germline V gene, CDR1 is LGHDT and CDR2 is YNNKEL (reference sequence).